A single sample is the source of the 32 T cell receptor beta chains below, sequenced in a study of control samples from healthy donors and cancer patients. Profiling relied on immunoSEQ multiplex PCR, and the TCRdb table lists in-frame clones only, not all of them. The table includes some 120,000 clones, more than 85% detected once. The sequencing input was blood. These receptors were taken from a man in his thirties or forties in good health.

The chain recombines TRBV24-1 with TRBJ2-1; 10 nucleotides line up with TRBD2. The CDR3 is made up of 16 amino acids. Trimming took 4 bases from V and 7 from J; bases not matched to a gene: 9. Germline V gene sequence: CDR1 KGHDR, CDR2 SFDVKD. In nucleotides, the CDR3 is TGTGCCACCAGTGACTTAAGCGGGGGGGCCTCGAATGAGCAGTTCTTC. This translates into CATSDLSGGASNEQFF.

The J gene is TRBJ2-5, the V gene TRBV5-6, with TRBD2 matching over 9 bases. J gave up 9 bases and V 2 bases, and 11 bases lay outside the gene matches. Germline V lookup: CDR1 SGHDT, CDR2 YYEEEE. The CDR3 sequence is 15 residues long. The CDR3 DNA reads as TGTGCCAGCAGCTTCTCAGCGGGGGGCAAGTCGGCCCAGTACTTC. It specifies CASSFSAGGKSAQYF.

The CDR3 coding sequence is TGTGCCAGCAGCTTGGGGGACAGGGACACCGGGGAGCTGTTTTTT. Protein product: CASSLGDRDTGELFF. The rearrangement links TRBV5-4 to TRBJ2-2; 9 bases agree with TRBD1. This CDR3 comprises 15 residues. Trimming removed 0 bases from V and 3 bases from J; junction bases left unmatched: 0. Germline V gives CDR1 SGHNT, CDR2 YYREEE (reference sequence).

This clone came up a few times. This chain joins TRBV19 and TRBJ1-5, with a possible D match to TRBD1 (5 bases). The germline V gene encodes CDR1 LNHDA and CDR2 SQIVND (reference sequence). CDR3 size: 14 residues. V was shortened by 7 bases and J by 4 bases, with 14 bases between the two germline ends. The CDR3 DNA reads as TGTGCCAGTACCCCGAGAAGACAGAATCAGCCCCAGCATTTT. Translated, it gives CASTPRRQNQPQHF.

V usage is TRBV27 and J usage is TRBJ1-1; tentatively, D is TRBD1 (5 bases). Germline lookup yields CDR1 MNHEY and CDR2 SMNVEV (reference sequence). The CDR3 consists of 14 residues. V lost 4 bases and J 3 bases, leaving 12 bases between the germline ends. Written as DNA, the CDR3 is TGTGCCAGCAGTTACGGGCGAGGGGACACTGAAGCTTTCTTT. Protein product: CASSYGRGDTEAFF.

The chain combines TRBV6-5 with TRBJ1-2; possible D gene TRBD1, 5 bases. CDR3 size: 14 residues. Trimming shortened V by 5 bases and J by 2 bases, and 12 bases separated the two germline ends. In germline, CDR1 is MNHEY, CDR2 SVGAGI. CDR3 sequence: CASSPGRGNYGYTF. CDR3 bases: TGTGCCAGCAGTCCTGGGAGGGGCAACTATGGCTACACCTTC.

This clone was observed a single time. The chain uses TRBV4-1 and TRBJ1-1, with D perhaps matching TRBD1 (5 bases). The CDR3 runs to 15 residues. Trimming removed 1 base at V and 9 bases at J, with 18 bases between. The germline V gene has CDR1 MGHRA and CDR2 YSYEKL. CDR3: CASSQVWGSGAQAFF. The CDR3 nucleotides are TGCGCCAGCAGCCAAGTCTGGGGGAGTGGGGCCCAAGCTTTCTTT.

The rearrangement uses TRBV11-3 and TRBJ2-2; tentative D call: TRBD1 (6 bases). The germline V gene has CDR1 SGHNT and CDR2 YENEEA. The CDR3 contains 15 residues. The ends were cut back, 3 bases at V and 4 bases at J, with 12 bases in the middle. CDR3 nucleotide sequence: TGTGCCAGCAGCTTTAGTCACAGGGCCACCGGGGAGCTGTTTTTT. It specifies CASSFSHRATGELFF.

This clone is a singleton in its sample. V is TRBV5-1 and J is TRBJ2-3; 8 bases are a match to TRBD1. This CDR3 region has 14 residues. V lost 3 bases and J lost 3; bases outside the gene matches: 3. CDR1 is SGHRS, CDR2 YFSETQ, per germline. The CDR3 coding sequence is TGCGCCAGCAGCTCCACAGGGGGGACAGATACGCAGTATTTT. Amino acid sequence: CASSSTGGTDTQYF. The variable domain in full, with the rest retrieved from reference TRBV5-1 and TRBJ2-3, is KAGVTQTPRYLIKTRGQQVTLSCSPISGHRSVSWYQQTPGQGLQFLFEYFSETQRNKGNFPGRFSGRQFSNSRSEMNVSTLELGDSALYLCASSSTGGTDTQYFGPGTRLTVL.

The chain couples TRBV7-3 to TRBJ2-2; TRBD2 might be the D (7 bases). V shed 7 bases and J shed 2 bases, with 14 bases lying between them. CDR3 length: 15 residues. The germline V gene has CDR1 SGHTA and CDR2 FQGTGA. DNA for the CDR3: TGTGCCAGCAAGACGGGGGGCCCTAACACCGGGGAGCTGTTTTTT. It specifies CASKTGGPNTGELFF.

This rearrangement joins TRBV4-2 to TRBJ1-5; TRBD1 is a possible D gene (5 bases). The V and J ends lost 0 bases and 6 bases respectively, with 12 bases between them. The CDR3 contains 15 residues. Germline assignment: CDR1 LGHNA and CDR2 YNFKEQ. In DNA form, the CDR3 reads TGTGCCAGCAGCCAAGACGTCGGAGGGGTTCAGCCCCAGCATTTT. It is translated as CASSQDVGGVQPQHF.

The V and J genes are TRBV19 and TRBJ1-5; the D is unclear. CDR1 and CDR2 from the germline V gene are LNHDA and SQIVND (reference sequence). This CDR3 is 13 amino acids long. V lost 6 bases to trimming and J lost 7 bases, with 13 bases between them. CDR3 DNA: TGTGCCAGTAGGGACCAATTGGGACAGCCCCAGCATTTT. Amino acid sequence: CASRDQLGQPQHF.

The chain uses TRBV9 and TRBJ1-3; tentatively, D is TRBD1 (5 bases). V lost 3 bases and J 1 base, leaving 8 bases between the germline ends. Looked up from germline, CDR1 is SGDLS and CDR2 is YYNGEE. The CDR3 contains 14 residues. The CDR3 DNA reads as TGTGCCAGCAGCGCCAGGGATTCTGGAAACACCATATATTTT. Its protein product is CASSARDSGNTIYF.

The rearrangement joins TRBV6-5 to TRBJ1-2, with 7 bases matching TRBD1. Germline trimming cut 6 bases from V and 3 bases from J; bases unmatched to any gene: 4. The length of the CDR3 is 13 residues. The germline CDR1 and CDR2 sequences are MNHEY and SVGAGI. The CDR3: CASRNRGDYGYTF. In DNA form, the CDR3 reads TGTGCCAGCAGGAACAGGGGCGACTATGGCTACACCTTC.

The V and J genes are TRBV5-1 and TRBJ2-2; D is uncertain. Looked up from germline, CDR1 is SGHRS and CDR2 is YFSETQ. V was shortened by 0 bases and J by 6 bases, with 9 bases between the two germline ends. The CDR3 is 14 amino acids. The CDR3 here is CASSLEVGSGELFF. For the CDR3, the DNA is TGCGCCAGCAGCTTGGAGGTGGGTTCCGGGGAGCTGTTTTTT.

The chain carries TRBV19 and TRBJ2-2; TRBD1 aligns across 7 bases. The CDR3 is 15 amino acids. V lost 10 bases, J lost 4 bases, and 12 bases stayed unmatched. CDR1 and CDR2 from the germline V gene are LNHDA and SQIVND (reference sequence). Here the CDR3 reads CATTNGQAITGELFF. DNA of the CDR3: TGTGCCACCACTAACGGACAGGCGATCACCGGGGAGCTGTTTTTT.

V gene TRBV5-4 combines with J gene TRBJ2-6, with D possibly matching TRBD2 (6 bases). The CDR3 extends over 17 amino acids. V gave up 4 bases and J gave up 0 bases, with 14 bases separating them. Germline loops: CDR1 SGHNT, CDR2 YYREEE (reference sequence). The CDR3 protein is CASSPEAGSSGANVLTF. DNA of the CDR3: TGTGCCAGCAGCCCGGAGGCGGGGAGCTCTGGGGCCAACGTCCTGACTTTC.

Here the CDR3 DNA reads TGTGCCTGGGGGGGGTCGCGGCCCTCGGGGGAGACCCAGTACTTC. Encoded protein: CAWGGSRPSGETQYF. The V gene is TRBV30, the J gene TRBJ2-5; perhaps TRBD2 as D (6 bases). Germline V gene lookup returns CDR1 GTSNPN and CDR2 SVGIG (reference sequence). Trimming took off 5 bases at V and 5 bases at J, with 21 bases between the two ends. The CDR3 is 15 residues long.

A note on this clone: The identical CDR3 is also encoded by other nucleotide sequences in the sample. The CDR3 protein is CASSRQGADQPQHF. In nucleotides, the CDR3 is TGTGCCAGCTCGCGACAGGGGGCCGATCAGCCCCAGCATTTT. The gene calls are TRBV18 and TRBJ1-5; TRBD1 agrees at 10 bases. This CDR3 has 14 amino acids. V was pared by 6 bases and J by 5 bases, with 4 bases of the junction left unmatched. CDR1 KGHSH and CDR2 LQKENI come from the germline V gene.

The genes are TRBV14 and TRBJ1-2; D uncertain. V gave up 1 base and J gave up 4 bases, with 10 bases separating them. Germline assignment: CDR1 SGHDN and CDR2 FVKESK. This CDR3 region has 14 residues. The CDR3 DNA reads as TGTGCCAGCAGCCAAGTGAACGGGGTCTATGGCTACACCTTC. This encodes CASSQVNGVYGYTF.

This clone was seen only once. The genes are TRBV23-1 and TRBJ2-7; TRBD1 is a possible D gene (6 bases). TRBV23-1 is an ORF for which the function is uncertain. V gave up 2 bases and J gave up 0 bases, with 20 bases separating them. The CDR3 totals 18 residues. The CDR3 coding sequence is TGCGCCAGCAGTCAAACCGAGACAGGACGTAAGAGCTCCTACGAGCAGTACTTC. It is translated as CASSQTETGRKSSYEQYF.

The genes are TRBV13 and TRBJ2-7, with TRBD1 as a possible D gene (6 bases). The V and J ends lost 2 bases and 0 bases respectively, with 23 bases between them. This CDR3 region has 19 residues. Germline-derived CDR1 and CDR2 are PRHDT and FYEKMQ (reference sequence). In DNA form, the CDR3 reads TGTGCCAGCAGCTTAAAGTTGAGGGATGGGGGCCGAAGCTCCTACGAGCAGTACGTC. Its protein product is CASSLKLRDGGRSSYEQYV.

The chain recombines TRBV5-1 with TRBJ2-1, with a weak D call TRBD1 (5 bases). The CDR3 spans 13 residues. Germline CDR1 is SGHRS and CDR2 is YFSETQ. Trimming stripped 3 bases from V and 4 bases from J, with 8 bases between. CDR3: CASSSRQYNEQFF. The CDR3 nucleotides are TGCGCCAGCAGCTCGCGACAGTACAATGAGCAGTTCTTC.

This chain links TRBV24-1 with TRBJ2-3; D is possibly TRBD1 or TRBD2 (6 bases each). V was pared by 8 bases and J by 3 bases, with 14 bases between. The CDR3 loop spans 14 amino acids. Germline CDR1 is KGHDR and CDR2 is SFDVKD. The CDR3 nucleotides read TGTGCCACCAACCAGGGGAGGACGACAGATACGCAGTATTTT. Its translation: CATNQGRTTDTQYF.

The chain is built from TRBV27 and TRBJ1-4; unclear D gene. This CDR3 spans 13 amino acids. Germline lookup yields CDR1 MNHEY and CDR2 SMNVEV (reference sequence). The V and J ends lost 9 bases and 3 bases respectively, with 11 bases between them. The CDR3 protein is CASTGRANEKLFF. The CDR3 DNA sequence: TGTGCCAGTACCGGAAGAGCTAATGAAAAACTGTTTTTT.

CDR3 nucleotides: TGTGCCAGCCGGCGTAGGGAGCACGGCTACACCTTC. It codes for CASRRREHGYTF. The rearrangement links TRBV2 to TRBJ1-2; no reliable D call. This CDR3 has 12 amino acids. Trimming took off 8 bases at V and 8 bases at J, with 15 bases between the two ends. Germline assignment: CDR1 SNHLY and CDR2 FYNNEI.

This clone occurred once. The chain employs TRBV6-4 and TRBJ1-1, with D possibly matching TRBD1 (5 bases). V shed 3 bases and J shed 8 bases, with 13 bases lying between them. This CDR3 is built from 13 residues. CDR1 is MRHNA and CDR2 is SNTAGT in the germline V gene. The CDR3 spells CASSELGEREAFF. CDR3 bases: TGTGCCAGCAGTGAACTGGGGGAAAGGGAAGCTTTCTTT.

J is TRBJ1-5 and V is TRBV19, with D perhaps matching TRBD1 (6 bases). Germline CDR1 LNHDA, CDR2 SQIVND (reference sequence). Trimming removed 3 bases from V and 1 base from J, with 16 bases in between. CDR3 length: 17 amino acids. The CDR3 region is CASSITTRGRSNQPQHF. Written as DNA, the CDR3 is TGTGCCAGTAGTATCACCACCAGGGGAAGGAGCAATCAGCCCCAGCATTTT.

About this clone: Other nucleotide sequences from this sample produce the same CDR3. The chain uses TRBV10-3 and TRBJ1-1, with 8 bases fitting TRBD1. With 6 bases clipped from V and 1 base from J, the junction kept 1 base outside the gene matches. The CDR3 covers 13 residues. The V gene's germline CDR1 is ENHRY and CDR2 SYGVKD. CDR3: CAISGTGNTEAFF. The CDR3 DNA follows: TGTGCCATCAGCGGGACAGGGAACACTGAAGCTTTCTTT.

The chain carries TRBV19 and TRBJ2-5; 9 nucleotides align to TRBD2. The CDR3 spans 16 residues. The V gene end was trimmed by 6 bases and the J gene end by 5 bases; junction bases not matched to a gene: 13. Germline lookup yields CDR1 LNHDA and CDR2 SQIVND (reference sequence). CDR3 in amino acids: CASSPIGGGARETQYF. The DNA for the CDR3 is TGTGCCAGTAGCCCGATCGGCGGGGGGGCCCGGGAGACCCAGTACTTC.

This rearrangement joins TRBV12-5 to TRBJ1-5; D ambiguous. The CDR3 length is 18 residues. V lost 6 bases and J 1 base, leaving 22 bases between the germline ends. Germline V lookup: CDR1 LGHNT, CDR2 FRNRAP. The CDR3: CASGNVGWGTRSNQPQHF. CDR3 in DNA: TGTGCTAGTGGCAACGTCGGATGGGGTACCCGAAGCAATCAGCCCCAGCATTTT.

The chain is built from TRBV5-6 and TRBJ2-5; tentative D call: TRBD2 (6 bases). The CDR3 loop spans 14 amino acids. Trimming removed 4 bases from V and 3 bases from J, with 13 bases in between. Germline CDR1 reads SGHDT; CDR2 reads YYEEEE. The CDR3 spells CASSKAGKEETQYF. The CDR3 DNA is TGTGCCAGCAGCAAGGCGGGGAAAGAAGAGACCCAGTACTTC. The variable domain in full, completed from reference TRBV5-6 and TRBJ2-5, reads DAGVTQSPTHLIKTRGQQVTLRCSPKSGHDTVSWYQQALGQGPQFIFQYYEEEERQRGNFPDRFSGHQFPNYSSELNVNALLLGDSALYLCASSKAGKEETQYFGPGTRLLVL.